The T cell receptor beta chain described here comes from a study of molecular identifiers for immune sequencing clone quantification. Study-wide findings and caveats: Clones carrying above 20 RNA copies accounted for over 99% of effector molecules, under 1% in naive cells.

Sorted inputs of roughly 17,000 to 1,000,000 cells, with 10%, 30% or 50% RNA, yielded naive CD8 libraries. This CDR3 contains 13 residues. Germline assignment: CDR1 MNHEY and CDR2 SVGEGT. Trimming took off 7 bases at V and 9 bases at J, with 19 bases between the two ends. Ten or more counts support this clonotype. Its target is unknown. TCRdb redid the calling of the PCR reads with MiXCR, one entry per CDR3 protein. The table records some 65,000 distinct CDR3 sequences, 15% to 20% of them present only once. This TCR came from a human donor in good health. Some libraries in this study had Jurkat cell RNA spiked in. This sequence joins TRBV6-2 or TRBV6-3 and TRBJ2-7, with D possibly matching TRBD1 (6 bases). The sequencing input was naive CD8+ T cells from blood, with Jurkat cell RNA spiked in. Subset described: FACS-sorted CD8+CD4-CCR7+CD45RA+ naive T cells. The chain's CDR3 is CASNTGIPQGQYF. The CDR3 DNA reads as TGTGCCAGCAATACAGGGATACCGCAGGGGCAGTACTTC.